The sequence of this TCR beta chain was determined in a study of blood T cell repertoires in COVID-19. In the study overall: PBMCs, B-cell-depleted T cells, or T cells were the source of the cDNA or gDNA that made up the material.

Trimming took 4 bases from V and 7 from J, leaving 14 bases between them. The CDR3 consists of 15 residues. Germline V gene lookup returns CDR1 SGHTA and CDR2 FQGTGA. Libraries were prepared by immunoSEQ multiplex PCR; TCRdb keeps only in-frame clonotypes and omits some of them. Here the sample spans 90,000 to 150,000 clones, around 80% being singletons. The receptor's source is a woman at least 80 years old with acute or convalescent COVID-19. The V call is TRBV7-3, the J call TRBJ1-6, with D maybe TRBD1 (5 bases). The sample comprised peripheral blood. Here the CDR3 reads CASSSMAGQNSPLHF. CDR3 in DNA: TGTGCCAGCAGCTCAATGGCAGGGCAAAATTCACCCCTCCACTTT.